The 8 T cell receptor beta chains presented below share a single source sample, sequenced in a study of T cell changes during pregnancy in multiple sclerosis. Profiled with immunoSEQ multiplex PCR; TCRdb holds only in-frame clones, not every one. The repertoire holds about 75,000 clones, with about 93% as singletons. The sample in question was CD4+ T cells from peripheral blood mononuclear cells, obtained before pregnancy. These receptors all come from a female donor with multiple sclerosis, enrolled in a pregnancy study.

CDR3 nucleotide sequence: TGTGCCAGCAGCGGGGTCTTAATGGGGTACACCTTC. Its translation is CASSGVLMGYTF. V usage is TRBV25-1 and J usage is TRBJ1-2; D is uncertain. V was clipped by 6 bases and J by 11 bases, with 16 bases between them. CDR1 is MGHDK, CDR2 SYGVNS, per germline. CDR3 size: 12 residues.

CDR3 protein: CASSALGQGGYQPQHF. CDR3 DNA sequence: TGTGCCAGCAGTGCCTTAGGACAGGGGGGCTATCAGCCCCAGCATTTT. V is TRBV28 and J is TRBJ1-5; TRBD1 aligns across 10 bases. Germline lookup yields CDR1 MDHEN and CDR2 SYDVKM. The ends lost 5 bases at V and 5 bases at J; junction bases unmatched: 9. The CDR3 is made up of 16 amino acids.

The J gene is TRBJ2-6, the V gene TRBV28; 7 nucleotides agree with TRBD1. The length of the CDR3 is 16 residues. V lost 7 bases to trimming and J lost 0 bases; unmatched junction nucleotides: 6. Looked up from germline, CDR1 is MDHEN and CDR2 is SYDVKM. As DNA, the CDR3 is TGTGCCAGCAATAGACAGGGATCCTCTGGGGCCAACGTCCTGACTTTC. Translating gives CASNRQGSSGANVLTF.

This chain uses TRBV5-1 with TRBJ2-1; 15 bases are a match to TRBD2. CDR1 SGHRS and CDR2 YFSETQ come from the germline V gene. This CDR3 has 18 residues. Trimming at V came to 2 bases and at J to 6 bases, leaving 9 bases not matched to a gene. CDR3 bases: TGCGCCAGCAGCTTCGGACTAGCGGGAGGGCCACGGAGCAATGAGCAGTTCTTC. Translating it yields CASSFGLAGGPRSNEQFF.

V and J are TRBV2 and TRBJ1-2, with D possibly matching TRBD1 (6 bases). The germline V gene encodes CDR1 SNHLY and CDR2 FYNNEI. Trimming cost V 7 bases and J 2 bases, with 11 bases left between them. This CDR3 is 13 amino acids long. The CDR3 protein is CASIKDRNYGYTF. The CDR3 DNA reads as TGTGCCAGCATTAAGGACAGAAACTATGGCTACACCTTC. The full variable domain, completed using reference TRBV2 and TRBJ1-2, is EPEVTQTPSHQVTQMGQEVILRCVPISNHLYFYWYRQILGQKVEFLVSFYNNEISEKSEIFDDQFSVERPDGSNFTLKIRSTKLEDSAMYFCASIKDRNYGYTFGSGTRLTVV.

The V gene is TRBV28, the J gene TRBJ2-1; 9 bases map to TRBD2. The germline V gene encodes CDR1 MDHEN and CDR2 SYDVKM. J lost 8 bases, V lost 6 bases, and 23 bases had no gene match. The CDR3 is made up of 19 amino acids. The chain's CDR3 is CASSGGRRRAGGPVHEQFF. The CDR3 nucleotides are TGTGCCAGCAGCGGAGGACGGAGGAGGGCGGGAGGGCCGGTCCATGAGCAGTTCTTC.

The rearrangement links TRBV7-2 to TRBJ1-2; TRBD1 might be the D (5 bases). The germline CDR1 and CDR2 sequences are SGHTA and FQGNSA. V lost 1 base, J lost 7 bases, and 10 bases lay in between. This CDR3 region has 13 residues. CDR3 coding DNA: TGTGCCAGCAGCTTAGGGGGCATTCTTGGCTACACCTTC. Encoded protein: CASSLGGILGYTF.

The chain has TRBV28 and TRBJ2-5; D perhaps matches TRBD1 (6 bases). The ends were cut back, 7 bases at V and 10 bases at J, with 22 bases in the middle. This CDR3 has 14 amino acids. Germline CDR1 MDHEN, CDR2 SYDVKM. CDR3 bases: TGTGCCAGCATGGGACACACCGGCGTCGGGATCCAGTACTTC. It is translated as CASMGHTGVGIQYF.